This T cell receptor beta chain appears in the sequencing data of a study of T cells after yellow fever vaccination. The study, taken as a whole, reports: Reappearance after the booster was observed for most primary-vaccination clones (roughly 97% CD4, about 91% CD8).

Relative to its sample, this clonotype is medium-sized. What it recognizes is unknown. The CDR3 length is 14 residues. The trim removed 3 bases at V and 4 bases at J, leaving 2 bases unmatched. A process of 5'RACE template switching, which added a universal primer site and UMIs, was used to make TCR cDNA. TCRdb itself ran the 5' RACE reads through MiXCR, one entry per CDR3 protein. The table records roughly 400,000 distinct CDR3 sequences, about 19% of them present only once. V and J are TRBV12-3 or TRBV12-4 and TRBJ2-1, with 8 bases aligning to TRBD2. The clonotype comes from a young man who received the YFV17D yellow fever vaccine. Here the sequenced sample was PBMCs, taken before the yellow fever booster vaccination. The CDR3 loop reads CASSLGGGYNEQFF. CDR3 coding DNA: TGTGCCAGCAGTTTGGGCGGGGGGTACAATGAGCAGTTCTTC.